Described below is a single T cell receptor beta chain sequence and its context. The data are from a study of T cell changes during pregnancy in multiple sclerosis. Germline V CDR1 and CDR2: MNHEY, SMNVEV (reference sequence). This CDR3 is 17 amino acids long. V trimming: 7 bases; J trimming: 7 bases; junction bases outside the gene matches: 19. TCRdb's copy holds only in-frame clones and misses some; the assay was immunoSEQ multiplex PCR. Among about 29,000 clones listed, approximately 90% were seen once. V usage is TRBV27 and J usage is TRBJ2-7, with 10 bases lining up with TRBD1. The sequences come from CD8+ T cells from peripheral blood mononuclear cells, collected before pregnancy. The TCR was taken from a female donor with multiple sclerosis, enrolled in a pregnancy study. The CDR3 bases are TGTGCCAGCACCCCCGGGCGTTTTAGAGACAGGGGGCTGGAGCAGTACTTC. Translation gives CASTPGRFRDRGLEQYF.